The T cell receptor (beta chain) described here comes from a study of blood T cell repertoires in COVID-19. Study in general: Material from acute and convalescent COVID-19 was sourced from the United States, Italy and Spain.

The junction had 9 bases not matched to a gene; V was cut back by 4 bases and J by 8 bases. The CDR3 covers 13 residues. Germline CDR1 reads GTSNPN; CDR2 reads SVGIG (reference sequence). The Seattle site enrolled patients during active infection and followed them longitudinally. Original processing methods: Reference gene primer amplification gave nucleated cell count estimates. Only in-frame clones appear in the TCRdb table, and some are missing; sequencing was by immunoSEQ multiplex PCR. Clone size and V and J calls were adopted from that table, with D and trimming inferred from the DNA. The table includes more than 300,000 clones, 90% detected once.

The chain joins TRBV30 to TRBJ2-3; 7 bases fit TRBD2. This receptor was taken from a woman between 40 and 55 years old with COVID-19, enrolled during active disease. The material sequenced was peripheral blood. CDR3 residues: CAWMVGGSSTQYF. Here the CDR3 DNA reads TGTGCCTGGATGGTGGGGGGGTCGTCTACGCAGTATTTT.